This TCR beta chain is drawn from a study of blood T cell repertoires in COVID-19 (TCRdb year 2020). For the wider study: Samples covering the acute and convalescent phases of COVID-19 were provided by collaborators in the United States, Italy and Spain. Where HLA class I and class II types were available, the types were taken from metadata supplied by the sample provider, not from assay-based typing. The material from the prospective study consisted of cDNA or gDNA derived from T cells, B-cell-depleted T cells, or PBMCs. Subjects who had been exposed to COVID-19, were actively infected with it, or had recovered from it provided the deeply sampled blood TCRbeta repertoires that made up the dataset. The samples were drawn from the first 160 participants of the ongoing ImmuneRACE study and from over 950 subjects provided by 6 global collaborators. A freely available public database, intended as a resource for researchers studying the immune response to SARS-CoV-2, is where the repertoires were released. Nearly every sample came with metadata listing a de-identified subject ID, COVID-19 status, age in years and sex.

TCRbeta CDR3 regions were amplified from genomic DNA using the immunoSEQ Assay, a bias-controlled multiplex PCR. The published analysis was carried out like this. The number of nucleated cells in each sample was estimated from the amplification of reference gene primers within the assay. Sequence reads were collapsed and filtered to measure the absolute abundance of every unique TCRbeta CDR3 rearrangement. For each sample, productive Simpson clonality was calculated as the square root of Simpson's diversity index across productive rearrangements. The table was pulled from immuneACCESS by TCRdb, which kept in-frame rearrangements only. Such tables lose some clones; where checked, under half of the loss comes from unresolved V genes, and the rest has no known cause. D and trimming come from the DNA, and the V and J calls and clone size come from that table. This sample is represented by about 150,000 clones; approximately 90% of them were singletons. Of the sample, under 4.5% falls within the top ten clones.

This clone was found a few times. What antigen it recognizes has not been identified. There are no base qualities to consult, and no much larger clone falls within one base. The CDR3 runs 14 residues from the cysteine to the phenylalanine. This entry keeps only the CDR3 DNA: 42 bases, framed from base 1. V is trimmed back by 4 bases and J by 2 bases, and the junction contains 4 bases that no gene match accounts for. The germline V gene gives CDR1 as SGHRS and CDR2 as YFSETQ. Beyond this particular receptor, the publication reports: How much clinical and demographic metadata was included differed by source and by participant, and the metadata was provided uncurated.

Participants in the prospective study were enrolled through a virtual design, were aged roughly 18 to 90 years, and lived in approximately 24 United States geographic areas. In the prospective study, participants were assigned to cohorts based on the clinical history participants reported in a screening survey and a study questionnaire. Exposed participants had been in contact with someone with a PCR-confirmed or clinician-diagnosed COVID-19 case within 2 weeks of study entry. In the prospective study, whole blood, serum and a nasopharyngeal or oropharyngeal swab were collected from each participant by mobile phlebotomists. Over an approximately 2-month period, participants in the prospective study had the option of providing additional blood draws and questionnaires. Before DNA extraction, prospective study blood samples were shipped either frozen or at room temperature.

The sequencing sample was made of PBMCs or T cells enriched from blood (not recorded which). The sequence was collected from a woman in her thirties or forties who had been exposed to COVID-19. This chain is built from TRBV5-1 and TRBJ2-7, and 9 junction bases match TRBD2. The CDR3 in this case is CASSISGGTYEQYF. The nucleotides are TGCGCCAGCAGCATTAGCGGGGGAACCTACGAGCAGTACTTC.